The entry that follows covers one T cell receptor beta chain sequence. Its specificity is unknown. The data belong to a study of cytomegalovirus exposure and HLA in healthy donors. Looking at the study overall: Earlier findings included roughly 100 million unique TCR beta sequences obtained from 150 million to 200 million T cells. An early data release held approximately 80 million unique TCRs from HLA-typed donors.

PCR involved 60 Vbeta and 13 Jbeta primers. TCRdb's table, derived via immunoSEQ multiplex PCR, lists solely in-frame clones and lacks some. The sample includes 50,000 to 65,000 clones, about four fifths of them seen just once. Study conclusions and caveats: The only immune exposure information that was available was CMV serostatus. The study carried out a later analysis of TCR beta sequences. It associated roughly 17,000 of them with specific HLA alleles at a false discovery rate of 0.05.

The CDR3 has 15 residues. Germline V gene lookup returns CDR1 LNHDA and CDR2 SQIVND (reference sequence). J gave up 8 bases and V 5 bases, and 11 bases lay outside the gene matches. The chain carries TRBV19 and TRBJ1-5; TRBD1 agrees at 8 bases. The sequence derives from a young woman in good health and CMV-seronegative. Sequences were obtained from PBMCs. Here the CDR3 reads CASSPMGQVFEPQHF. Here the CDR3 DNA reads TGTGCCAGTAGTCCCATGGGACAGGTCTTCGAGCCCCAGCATTTT.